The T cell receptor (beta chain) under discussion was sequenced for a study of blood T cell repertoires in COVID-19. On the study more broadly: COVID-19 samples collected from the United States, Italy and Spain covered acute and convalescent phases. Nucleic acid was either cDNA or gDNA, and it came from T cells, B-cell-depleted T cells, or PBMCs.

Germline V gene data show CDR1 as ENHRY and CDR2 as SYGVKD. Unmatched junction bases numbered 3, after V lost 0 bases and J lost 4 bases. CDR3 length: 15 residues. Original processing methods: The authors estimated nucleated cell counts from reference gene primer amplification. The data were produced by immunoSEQ multiplex PCR, yet TCRdb's version contains in-frame clones alone and is incomplete. D and trimming were read from the DNA, whereas the V and J calls and clone size are those reported in that table. The sample comprises about 670,000 clones, approximately 90% of which are singletons, and over 0.2% rests with the top ten.

Source material: peripheral blood. The sequence derives from a young woman with acute or convalescent COVID-19. The rearrangement uses TRBV10-3 and TRBJ2-3; 8 bases are shared with TRBD1. The DNA of the CDR3 is TGTGCCATCAGTGAGTCGAACAGGGGGTCAGATACGCAGTATTTT. Amino acid sequence: CAISESNRGSDTQYF.